The 14 T cell receptor beta chains in this list originate from one sample, sequenced in a study of blood T cell repertoires in COVID-19. TCRdb's table, derived via immunoSEQ multiplex PCR, lists solely in-frame clones and lacks some. The sample has tens of thousands of clones; about 85% are singletons. Sample: peripheral blood. These receptors were collected from a woman in her 70s with acute or convalescent COVID-19.

The chain joins TRBV2 to TRBJ1-2, with 10 bases fitting TRBD1. Germline-derived CDR1 and CDR2 are SNHLY and FYNNEI. This CDR3 is 14 amino acids long. V was pared by 6 bases and J by 7 bases, with 8 bases of the junction left unmatched. The CDR3: CASSPDRGPAGYTF. The CDR3 DNA reads as TGTGCCAGCAGCCCTGACAGGGGGCCGGCTGGCTACACCTTC.

The J gene is TRBJ1-2, the V gene TRBV11-1, with 9 bases lining up with TRBD1. Per the germline V gene, CDR1 is SGHAT and CDR2 is FQDESV (reference sequence). The CDR3 length is 15 residues. V lost 4 bases to trimming and J lost 6 bases; unmatched junction nucleotides: 9. This chain's CDR3 is CASSSPGQGVDGYTF. DNA for the CDR3: TGTGCCAGCAGCTCACCGGGACAGGGAGTGGATGGCTACACCTTC.

The J gene is TRBJ2-1, the V gene TRBV4-2, with 7 nucleotides matching TRBD2. The V segment lost 1 base and the J segment 0 bases; nucleotides outside the gene matches: 6. This CDR3 comprises 17 residues. Germline-derived CDR1 and CDR2 are LGHNA and YNFKEQ. CDR3 coding DNA: TGTGCCAGCAGCCAAGTGGGAGGGAAGAGCTCCTACAATGAGCAGTTCTTC. Amino acid sequence: CASSQVGGKSSYNEQFF.

The CDR3 is CASSPHSPRDEKLFF. The CDR3 region has the DNA TGTGCCAGCAGTCCCCACAGCCCCCGTGATGAAAAACTGTTTTTT. The chain combines TRBV27 with TRBJ1-4, with D uncertain. CDR3 length: 15 amino acids. With 5 bases removed from V and 6 bases from J, the gap between germline ends came to 16 bases. Germline V gives CDR1 MNHEY, CDR2 SMNVEV (reference sequence).

The V call is TRBV6-5, the J call TRBJ2-7, with D maybe TRBD2 (5 bases). V was cut by 6 bases and J by 4 bases, with 19 bases left in between. Germline loops: CDR1 MNHEY, CDR2 SVGAGI. CDR3 length: 15 amino acids. This CDR3 reads CASRPSEGSPYEQYF. CDR3 nucleotide sequence: TGTGCCAGCAGACCCTCTGAGGGCAGCCCGTACGAGCAGTACTTC.

This chain links TRBV30 with TRBJ2-2; maybe TRBD1 (6 bases). Germline CDR1 is GTSNPN and CDR2 is SVGIG (reference sequence). There are 15 residues in the CDR3. V lost 1 base to trimming and J lost 1 base, with 10 bases between them. CDR3 loop: CAWSGDRRNTGELFF. The CDR3, as DNA: TGTGCCTGGAGTGGAGACAGGAGGAACACCGGGGAGCTGTTTTTT.

The rearrangement links TRBV30 to TRBJ2-1, with 7 nucleotides matching TRBD1. Germline CDR1 reads GTSNPN; CDR2 reads SVGIG (reference sequence). The V segment lost 0 bases and the J segment 5 bases; nucleotides outside the gene matches: 4. CDR3 length equals 14 residues. CDR3: CAWSVQGSHNEQFF. DNA for the CDR3: TGTGCCTGGAGTGTACAGGGGTCCCACAATGAGCAGTTCTTC.

The V call is TRBV14, the J call TRBJ2-7; 8 nucleotides agree with TRBD1. CDR1 and CDR2 from the germline V gene are SGHDN and FVKESK. This CDR3 region has 16 residues. After removal of 0 bases from V and 9 bases from J, the junction contained 13 bases not matched to a gene. The CDR3 region is CASSQDPGQGEGGQYF. The CDR3, as DNA: TGTGCCAGCAGCCAAGATCCCGGACAGGGAGAAGGGGGGCAGTACTTC.

This clone was picked up one time. The rearrangement links TRBV10-3 to TRBJ2-3; no clear D gene. Germline V lookup: CDR1 ENHRY, CDR2 SYGVKD. This CDR3 spans 18 amino acids. The V gene lost 3 bases and the J gene lost 4 bases, with 23 bases spanning the gap. The CDR3 region has the DNA TGTGCCATCAGTGACCTAACTGGTCTCCCGAGCCCCCCAGATACGCAGTATTTT. As protein: CAISDLTGLPSPPDTQYF.

The V call is TRBV19, the J call TRBJ1-1; D uncertain. V was cut by 4 bases and J by 8 bases, with 8 bases left in between. The CDR3 loop spans 11 amino acids. Germline V gene sequence: CDR1 LNHDA, CDR2 SQIVND (reference sequence). DNA for the CDR3: TGTGCCAGTAGTACAGGACTCGAAGCTTTCTTT. It yields the protein CASSTGLEAFF.

This CDR3 is CASSASGLRDSPLHF. The CDR3 DNA is TGTGCCAGCAGCGCTTCAGGGCTCCGGGATTCACCCCTCCACTTT. The V call is TRBV6-5, the J call TRBJ1-6; perhaps TRBD1 as D (5 bases). Trimming pared 6 bases from V and 8 bases from J, leaving 17 bases between. The CDR3 is 15 residues long. Looked up from germline, CDR1 is MNHEY and CDR2 is SVGAGI.

The chain couples TRBV5-6 to TRBJ2-1; TRBD1 matches at 9 bases. V shed 5 bases, J shed 5 bases, and the junction held 8 bases outside the gene matches. There are 15 residues in the CDR3. CDR1 and CDR2 (germline): SGHDT, YYEEEE. The CDR3 here is CASRWTGVIHNEQFF. CDR3 DNA sequence: TGTGCCAGCAGATGGACAGGGGTTATCCACAATGAGCAGTTCTTC.

The rearrangement links TRBV10-3 to TRBJ2-2, with D perhaps TRBD1 (5 bases). CDR1 is ENHRY and CDR2 is SYGVKD in the germline V gene. CDR3 length: 14 amino acids. V lost 6 bases, J lost 1 base, and 9 bases lay in between. CDR3 DNA sequence: TGTGCCATCAGAGACAGAATGAACACCGGGGAGCTGTTTTTT. The encoded protein is CAIRDRMNTGELFF.

The chain joins TRBV18 to TRBJ2-1; D is perhaps TRBD1 (5 bases). This CDR3 is 13 amino acids long. Germline-derived CDR1 and CDR2 are KGHSH and LQKENI. Deletions cut 3 bases from V and 4 bases from J, with 7 bases between. CDR3 protein: CASSPTEYNEQFF. CDR3 nucleotide sequence: TGTGCCAGCTCACCGACAGAATACAATGAGCAGTTCTTC.